This T cell receptor (beta chain) was captured by sequencing in a study of T cells after yellow fever vaccination. Remarks on this clonotype: The antigen is unknown.

This CDR3 is 16 amino acids long. V was clipped by 1 base and J by 5 bases, with 17 bases between them. Germline V gene sequence: CDR1 LNHDA, CDR2 SQIVND (reference sequence). TCRdb ran MiXCR on the 5' RACE reads and lists one entry per CDR3 protein. Of some 150,000 distinct CDR3 sequences detected, roughly 8.8% appear once; the ten largest clones hold roughly 36%. Whole-study results and caveats: Sorted repertoires could include abundant contaminating clonotypes from bulk cells.

The chain is built from TRBV19 and TRBJ1-1; a possible D gene is TRBD1 (6 bases). The sample was CD8+ T cells sorted from PBMCs, taken 45 days after the yellow fever booster vaccination. The TCR was taken from a man in his late teens or twenties who received the YFV17D yellow fever vaccine. CDR3 coding DNA: TGTGCCAGTAGTATAGGATCGTGGGGGCGTCGGACTGAAGCTTTCTTT. It encodes CASSIGSWGRRTEAFF. Full variable domain (missing parts from reference TRBV19 and TRBJ1-1): DGGITQSPKYLFRKEGQNVTLSCEQNLNHDAMYWYRQDPGQGLRLIYYSQIVNDFQKGDIAEGYSVSREKKESFPLTVTSAQKNPTAFYLCASSIGSWGRRTEAFFGQGTRLTVV.